In its sample, the clone carrying this T cell receptor beta chain is medium-sized (0.01 to 0.1%). Its specificity is unknown. The ends were cut back, 0 bases at V and 4 bases at J, with 9 bases in the middle. Germline CDR1 is KGHSH and CDR2 is LQKENI. The CDR3 is 14 amino acids. This entry is derived from a study of spatial heterogeneity in lung cancer. Whole-study findings and limits: The appearance of ubiquitous expanded tumor TCRs in blood was greater at resection than follow-up.

The time point here: sample taken at primary tumor resection. Tumor, nontumor lung or frozen PBMC supplied whole RNA that was sequenced unsorted. TCRdb re-called the 5' RACE reads through MiXCR, storing one row per CDR3 protein. The table lists about 38,000 distinct CDR3 sequences, around 7% of them singletons, with 25% to 35% in the top ten. The sequences come from PBMCs, collected at surgery. This chain uses TRBV18 with TRBJ1-2; D is unclear. The source is a male donor with early-stage non-small cell lung cancer. This chain's CDR3 is CASSPPTESYGYTF. The CDR3 region has the DNA TGTGCCAGCTCACCACCCACGGAGTCCTATGGCTACACCTTC.